The 22 T cell receptor beta chains presented below share a single source sample, sequenced in a study of OX40 agonist ivuxolimab in advanced cancers. Profiled with immunoSEQ multiplex PCR; TCRdb holds only in-frame clones, not every one. The data hold around 43,000 clones, with 70% to 90% observed a single time. The specimen was CD4+ or CD8+ T cells sorted from blood, collected in a trial of the OX40 agonist ivuxolimab. These receptors originate from an adult with an advanced solid tumor such as melanoma, head and neck, liver or kidney cancer.

This rearrangement joins TRBV15 to TRBJ2-1; unclear D gene. Trimming pared 3 bases from V and 2 bases from J, leaving 5 bases between. The CDR3 is made up of 13 amino acids. Per the germline V gene, CDR1 is LNHNV and CDR2 is YYDKDF (reference sequence). CDR3 coding DNA: TGTGCCACCAGCAGGGGAACCTACAATGAGCAGTTCTTC. Protein: CATSRGTYNEQFF. Filled out from reference TRBV15 and TRBJ2-1, the complete variable domain reads DAMVIQNPRYQVTQFGKPVTLSCSQTLNHNVMYWYQQKSSQAPKLLFHYYDKDFNNEADTPDNFQSRRPNTSFCFLDIRSPGLGDTAMYLCATSRGTYNEQFFGPGTRLTVL.

This rearrangement joins TRBV6-5 to TRBJ2-2; perhaps D is TRBD1 or TRBD2 (5 bases each). Trimming took off 6 bases at V and 9 bases at J, with 14 bases between the two ends. This CDR3 has 13 amino acids. Germline CDR1 and CDR2: MNHEY and SVGAGI. DNA of the CDR3: TGTGCCAGCAGCCCCCCGGGGCCTCGGGAGCTGTTTTTT. This sequence encodes CASSPPGPRELFF.

The V call is TRBV11-1, the J call TRBJ2-5; perhaps TRBD2 as D (6 bases). Trimming stripped 4 bases from V and 1 base from J, with 13 bases between. The CDR3 sequence is 15 residues long. The germline gives CDR1 SGHAT, CDR2 FQDESV (reference sequence). The CDR3 loop reads CASSSEGPIQETQYF. The CDR3, as DNA: TGTGCCAGCAGCTCGGAGGGGCCGATCCAAGAGACCCAGTACTTC.

The chain links TRBV15 to TRBJ2-1; TRBD1 matches 12 bases. The V and J ends lost 3 bases and 7 bases, in that order; junction bases with no gene match: 10. This CDR3 is 17 amino acids long. From germline, CDR1 is LNHNV and CDR2 YYDKDF (reference sequence). DNA for the CDR3: TGTGCCACCAGCAGGTCCTGGGGGGGACAGGGGGCGAATGAGCAGTTCTTC. As protein: CATSRSWGGQGANEQFF.

The rearrangement links TRBV14 to TRBJ2-4; the match to TRBD2 covers 9 bases. Germline-derived CDR1 and CDR2 are SGHDN and FVKESK. V lost 1 base and J lost 0; bases outside the gene matches: 1. The CDR3 length is 16 residues. CDR3 protein: CASSQVLAGAKNIQYF. The CDR3 region has the DNA TGTGCCAGCAGCCAAGTACTAGCGGGAGCCAAAAACATTCAGTACTTC.

The rearrangement links TRBV6-5 to TRBJ2-7; 8 bases match TRBD2. The CDR3 length is 15 residues. Unmatched junction bases numbered 13, after V lost 7 bases and J lost 5 bases. Germline loops: CDR1 MNHEY, CDR2 SVGAGI. CDR3: CASTGLSGSTNEQYF. For the CDR3, the DNA is TGTGCCAGCACGGGGCTAAGCGGGAGTACCAACGAGCAGTACTTC.

The rearrangement joins TRBV5-4 to TRBJ2-7; 7 bases match TRBD2. The CDR3 covers 12 residues. Looked up from germline, CDR1 is SGHNT and CDR2 is YYREEE (reference sequence). J gave up 7 bases and V 3 bases, and 4 bases lay outside the gene matches. The CDR3 nucleotides read TGTGCCAGCAGCTCGGGGGGTGGGGAGCAGTACTTC. Translation gives CASSSGGGEQYF.

The chain combines TRBV30 with TRBJ2-7, with D unresolved. The CDR3 spans 14 residues. V lost 1 base to trimming and J lost 0 bases, with 10 bases between them. CDR1 is GTSNPN and CDR2 is SVGIG in the germline V gene (reference sequence). The DNA for the CDR3 is TGTGCCTGGAGTGGACTGGATAACTCCTACGAGCAGTACTTC. It is translated as CAWSGLDNSYEQYF. Drawing the rest from reference TRBV30 and TRBJ2-7, the complete variable domain is SQTIHQWPATLVQPVGSPLSLECTVEGTSNPNLYWYRQAAGRGLQLLFYSVGIGQISSEVPQNLSASRPQDRQFILSSKKLLLSDSGFYLCAWSGLDNSYEQYFGPGTRLTVT.

The chain combines TRBV21-1 with TRBJ1-1. TRBV21-1 is given as a pseudogene. The CDR3 spans 11 residues. CDR3 protein: CASGQGEGAFF. The CDR3 coding sequence is TGTGCCAGCGGGCAGGGTGAGGGAGCTTTCTTT.

The chain has TRBV4-1 and TRBJ2-5, with D tentatively TRBD2 (5 bases). The germline V gene encodes CDR1 MGHRA and CDR2 YSYEKL. With 1 base removed from V and 2 bases from J, the gap between germline ends came to 11 bases. The CDR3 is 15 residues long. The CDR3 sequence: CASSQASRSQETQYF. The CDR3 nucleotides read TGCGCCAGCAGCCAAGCTAGCAGATCTCAAGAGACCCAGTACTTC.

The chain is built from TRBV7-2 and TRBJ2-7; a possible D gene is TRBD2 (6 bases). The germline CDR1 and CDR2 sequences are SGHTA and FQGNSA. V lost 3 bases and J 4 bases, leaving 13 bases between the germline ends. This CDR3 has 14 residues. The CDR3 nucleotides are TGTGCCAGCAGCTTCTCTAGCGTTACGTACGAGCAGTACTTC. Translated: CASSFSSVTYEQYF.

The chain couples TRBV6-6 to TRBJ1-5; possibly TRBD1 for D (6 bases). CDR3 length: 15 residues. V was clipped by 2 bases and J by 5 bases, with 13 bases between them. Germline CDR1 and CDR2: MNHNY and SVGAGI (reference sequence). This chain's CDR3 is CASSYGMGTHQPQHF. Written as DNA, the CDR3 is TGTGCCAGCAGTTACGGTATGGGGACACATCAGCCCCAGCATTTT.

Comments on this clone: Sequence at one end of the junction differs from germline and may be a read error. This chain uses TRBV29-1 with TRBJ2-5; 9 nucleotides align to TRBD1. There are 11 residues in the CDR3. CDR1 and CDR2 (germline): SQVTM, ANQGSEA. The chain's CDR3 is CSVPSKTGGDF. The CDR3 nucleotides read TGCAGCGTCCCCAGCAAGACAGGGGGGGACTTC.

The chain links TRBV5-5 to TRBJ2-7; the match to TRBD1 covers 7 bases. This CDR3 is 14 amino acids long. V shed 4 bases, J shed 2 bases, and the junction held 6 bases outside the gene matches. The germline gives CDR1 SGHKS, CDR2 YYEKEE (reference sequence). This CDR3 reads CASSTTGAPYEQYF. CDR3 bases: TGTGCCAGCAGCACCACAGGGGCCCCCTACGAGCAGTACTTC. The whole variable domain, filled in from reference TRBV5-5 and TRBJ2-7, reads DAGVTQSPTHLIKTRGQQVTLRCSPISGHKSVSWYQQVLGQGPQFIFQYYEKEERGRGNFPDRFSARQFPNYSSELNVNALLLGDSALYLCASSTTGAPYEQYFGPGTRLTVT.

This sequence joins TRBV7-6 and TRBJ2-5, with 9 nucleotides matching TRBD2. V was clipped by 0 bases and J by 3 bases; unmatched bases: 2. CDR1 and CDR2 from the germline V gene are SGHVS and FNYEAQ. The CDR3 consists of 15 residues. DNA of the CDR3: TGTGCCAGCAGCTTAGCCCGACTAGCGGAAGAGACCCAGTACTTC. Translated: CASSLARLAEETQYF.

The V gene is TRBV19, the J gene TRBJ2-7; the D gene is possibly TRBD2 (5 bases). Trimming removed 4 bases from V and 2 bases from J, with 12 bases in between. Germline-derived CDR1 and CDR2 are LNHDA and SQIVND (reference sequence). The CDR3 is 14 residues long. The chain's CDR3 is CASSRGLSTYEQYF. For the CDR3, the DNA is TGTGCCAGTAGTAGAGGGCTCTCTACCTACGAGCAGTACTTC.

V gene TRBV21-1 combines with J gene TRBJ1-1; TRBD1, the D gene given by the table, was not confirmed from the DNA. TRBV21-1 is a listed pseudogene. CDR3 length equals 16 residues. The CDR3 is CASSNNIGQAGTEAFF. For the CDR3, the DNA is TGTGCCAGCAGCAACAACATAGGACAGGCGGGGACTGAAGCTTTCTTT.

The genes are TRBV2 and TRBJ1-4; a possible D gene is TRBD1 (5 bases). Germline V lookup: CDR1 SNHLY, CDR2 FYNNEI. Between the trimmed V and J ends, which lost 9 bases and 8 bases, there was a span of 22 bases. The CDR3 has 15 residues. The DNA for the CDR3 is TGTGCCAGTCGTCAAGGGGCGGACTCCTGGGAAAAACTGTTTTTT. Its translation is CASRQGADSWEKLFF.

The chain has TRBV19 and TRBJ2-7, with D possibly matching TRBD2 (6 bases). This CDR3 is 16 amino acids long. V was clipped by 1 base and J by 3 bases, with 16 bases between them. Germline-derived CDR1 and CDR2 are LNHDA and SQIVND (reference sequence). CDR3 residues: CASSIVGGTSLYEQYF. The DNA of the CDR3 is TGTGCCAGTAGTATAGTTGGAGGGACCTCACTCTACGAGCAGTACTTC. The full variable domain, in which reference TRBV19 and TRBJ2-7 provide the parts outside the CDR3, is DGGITQSPKYLFRKEGQNVTLSCEQNLNHDAMYWYRQDPGQGLRLIYYSQIVNDFQKGDIAEGYSVSREKKESFPLTVTSAQKNPTAFYLCASSIVGGTSLYEQYFGPGTRLTVT.

There are a few counts of this clone. The V gene is TRBV27, the J gene TRBJ2-3, with TRBD2 as a possible D gene (6 bases). Trimming removed 5 bases from V and 3 bases from J, with 12 bases in between. The CDR3 sequence is 14 residues long. Germline V CDR1 and CDR2: MNHEY, SMNVEV (reference sequence). CDR3 DNA sequence: TGTGCCAGCAGTGTGGGAGGACGAACAGATACGCAGTATTTT. Protein: CASSVGGRTDTQYF.

V and J are TRBV2 and TRBJ2-5; TRBD1 aligns across 7 bases. The trim removed 5 bases at V and 1 base at J, leaving 4 bases unmatched. The CDR3 is 14 residues long. CDR1 SNHLY and CDR2 FYNNEI come from the germline V gene. The CDR3 spells CASSMTGRQETQYF. Here the CDR3 DNA reads TGTGCCAGCAGTATGACAGGGCGCCAAGAGACCCAGTACTTC.

The CDR3 loop reads CAWSHSGGITEQFF. CDR3 nucleotides: TGTGCCTGGAGTCATAGCGGGGGGATAACTGAGCAGTTCTTC. The V call is TRBV30, the J call TRBJ2-1; 10 nucleotides line up with TRBD2. The CDR3 has 14 residues. Unmatched junction bases numbered 7, after V lost 2 bases and J lost 9 bases. CDR1 GTSNPN and CDR2 SVGIG come from the germline V gene (reference sequence).